Only one count was recorded for the clone carrying this T cell receptor (beta chain). Its antigen is currently unknown. These data belong to a study of blood T cells in healthy people across ages. Points from the study as a whole: Older age coincided with a roughly linear decline in TCR beta diversity per million T cells.

A J-beta primer mix and a sample-barcoded 5' primer were used in a second PCR of about 7 to 12 cycles. Through a template-switch adaptor with 12 random nucleotides, each cDNA molecule received a tag. There were at least 3 million CDR3-containing paired-end reads obtained from each sample. TCRdb re-called the 5' RACE reads through MiXCR, storing one row per CDR3 protein. Here the sample spans 650,000 to 900,000 distinct CDR3 sequences, roughly 60% being singletons. This CDR3 is built from 13 residues. The germline V gene has CDR1 SEHNR and CDR2 FQNEAQ (reference sequence). The ends were cut back, 5 bases at V and 9 bases at J, with 16 bases in the middle.

This sequence was found in a man aged 25 to 40 in good health. The sequenced sample was blood. This chain uses TRBV7-9 with TRBJ1-1, with D maybe TRBD1 (5 bases). CDR3 DNA sequence: TGTGCCAGCAGCCCCGGGGGGTTGGAAAAAGCTTTCTTT. Its protein product is CASSPGGLEKAFF.